One and the same sample provided the 8 T cell receptor beta chains below, sequenced in a study of blood T cells in healthy people across ages (dated by TCRdb to between 2015 and 2017). The protocol used for the library was 5' RACE. TCRdb shows the sequencer as Illumina HiSeq 2500. The second PCR ran for roughly 7 to 11 cycles and used a J-beta primer mix along with a sample-barcoded 5' primer. Through fastp at Q25 and MiXCR, TCRdb rebuilt clones from the public reads, retaining in-frame beta chains. Rows with a matching CDR3 protein are joined into one entry that keeps the most common DNA and genes. The sample table shows 750,000 to 1,000,000 distinct CDR3 sequences, and about 27% are seen once. 10% of the sample goes to the ten largest clones. These data were also reused for a study on T cells of mothers and their children.

The sequenced sample was blood. These receptor sequences come from a woman in her thirties or forties in good health.

The chain's CDR3 is CSARDLSGSYEQYF. Written as DNA, the CDR3 is TGCAGTGCTAGAGATTTGTCGGGTTCCTACGAGCAGTACTTC. This chain uses TRBV20-1 with TRBJ2-7; D unclear. Germline loops: CDR1 DFQATT, CDR2 SNEGSKA (reference sequence). The CDR3 loop spans 14 amino acids. V was cut by 0 bases and J by 1 base, with 10 bases left in between.

The chain combines TRBV20-1 with TRBJ1-5, with D uncertain. Germline assignment: CDR1 DFQATT and CDR2 SNEGSKA (reference sequence). The CDR3 has 15 amino acids. The germline V and J ends were trimmed by 5 bases and 2 bases, with 16 bases remaining between them. CDR3 in amino acids: CSAQTTGRGNQPQHF. The CDR3 DNA is TGCAGTGCTCAAACGACTGGTCGGGGCAATCAGCCCCAGCATTTT.

This clonotype has a handful of counts. The V gene is TRBV2, the J gene TRBJ2-3; tentatively, D is TRBD2 (5 bases). The CDR3 loop spans 13 amino acids. The V gene lost 7 bases and the J gene lost 2 bases, with 10 bases spanning the gap. Germline lookup yields CDR1 SNHLY and CDR2 FYNNEI. In DNA form, the CDR3 reads TGTGCCAGCAAAAGGGAGACCACAGATACGCAGTATTTT. Residues: CASKRETTDTQYF.

As for this clonotype: Compared with germline, one end of the junction differs, possibly owing to a read error. The chain has TRBV7-2 and TRBJ2-1, with TRBD2 as a possible D gene (5 bases). The CDR3 is made up of 15 amino acids. Germline values: CDR1 SGHTA, CDR2 FQGNSA. CDR3 amino acids: CASSRNRGYYNGQFF. CDR3 in DNA: TGTGCCAGCAGCAGAAATCGCGGGTACTACAATGGGCAGTTCTTC.

In its sample, this clonotype was seen once. The rearrangement links TRBV27 to TRBJ2-2; the match to TRBD1 covers 9 bases. Trimming removed 4 bases from V and 3 bases from J; junction bases left unmatched: 3. Germline values: CDR1 MNHEY, CDR2 SMNVEV (reference sequence). The CDR3 runs to 15 residues. The CDR3 sequence is CASSSWDRDTGELFF. For the CDR3, the DNA is TGTGCCAGCAGTTCCTGGGACAGGGACACCGGGGAGCTGTTTTTT.

This clonotype occurred many times. The chain combines TRBV29-1 with TRBJ1-2, with D maybe TRBD1 (5 bases). Deletions cut 5 bases from V and 5 bases from J, with 9 bases between. In germline, CDR1 is SQVTM, CDR2 ANQGSEA. The CDR3 spans 11 residues. The CDR3 here is CSVKRQYGYTF. DNA for the CDR3: TGCAGCGTTAAAAGACAGTATGGCTACACCTTC.

This chain links TRBV14 with TRBJ1-1; D not certain. The length of the CDR3 is 13 residues. The V gene's germline CDR1 is SGHDN and CDR2 FVKESK. Trimming left V 4 bases short and J 5 bases short, with 11 bases between. This CDR3 is CASSLVGKTEAFF. In nucleotides, the CDR3 is TGTGCCAGCAGCCTTGTGGGGAAGACTGAAGCTTTCTTT. The full variable domain, rest sourced from reference TRBV14 and TRBJ1-1, is EAGVTQFPSHSVIEKGQTVTLRCDPISGHDNLYWYRRVMGKEIKFLLHFVKESKQDESGMPNNRFLAERTGGTYSTLKVQPAELEDSGVYFCASSLVGKTEAFFGQGTRLTVV.

This clonotype was seen ten or more times. This chain connects TRBV29-1 to TRBJ2-7, with TRBD2 as a possible D gene (7 bases). Germline V gene lookup returns CDR1 SQVTM and CDR2 ANQGSEA. The V end lost 7 bases, the J end lost 6 bases, and 19 bases lay between the germline ends. This CDR3 is built from 13 residues. The CDR3 is CSAEGGMNSEQYF. Here the CDR3 DNA reads TGCAGCGCCGAGGGGGGGATGAACTCCGAGCAGTACTTC.